These T cell receptor beta chains were read from a single sample in a study of long-term antiretroviral therapy in people with HIV. Sequencing was performed with immunoSEQ multiplex PCR; in TCRdb, only in-frame clones are kept and a portion is missing. The sample has 20,000 or so clones; roughly 80% are singletons. The sample was unsorted PBMCs, taken 1.9 years after starting antiretroviral therapy. These receptors came from a woman between 45 and 60 years old with HIV. Each CDR3 is given with its conserved first and last residue. Each record gives: D gene, J gene, V gene, clone size, CDR3 DNA, CDR3 protein. D genes are given only for firm matches. Not every row has a clone size; where given, it reads once, few, many or a size class.

>-|TRBJ2-3|TRBV6-5|-
TGTGCCAGCACGTTACGGGGGGCTAGCACAGATACGCAGTATTTT
CASTLRGASTDTQYF
>-|TRBJ2-2|TRBV7-6|-
TGTGCCAGCAGCCCCCAGGCCAGGGAACTGAACACCGGGGAGCTGTTTTTT
CASSPQARELNTGELFF
>TRBD2|TRBJ2-7|TRBV7-2|-
TGTGCCAGCAGCCCCCGGACTAGCGGGGGGGCCCGCGAGCAGTACTTC
CASSPRTSGGAREQYF
>TRBD1|TRBJ1-1|TRBV5-1|-
TGCGCCAGCAGCCCGGGACAGGTGAACACTGAAGCTTTCTTT
CASSPGQVNTEAFF
>TRBD2|TRBJ2-3|TRBV2|-
TGTGCCAGCAGTGTACAGCGGGGGGGCGCAGATACGCAGTATTTT
CASSVQRGGADTQYF
>-|TRBJ2-7|TRBV5-1|once
TGCGCCAGCAGCCTCGCGGATAGCTCCTACGAGCAGTACTTC
CASSLADSSYEQYF
>-|TRBJ2-5|TRBV5-1|-
TGCGCCAGCAGCGAGTGGGAGGAGACCCAGTACTTC
CASSEWEETQYF
>TRBD2|TRBJ2-2|TRBV7-3|-
TGTGCCAGCAGCCCGCGGACTAGCGGGGGGGCCGGGGAGCTGTTTTTT
CASSPRTSGGAGELFF
>-|TRBJ2-7|TRBV4-2|few
TGTGCCAGCAGCCAAGGACTCCCGATTGGCGGGGATTCCTACGAGCAGTACTTC
CASSQGLPIGGDSYEQYF
>-|TRBJ2-6|TRBV5-8|-
TGTGCCAGCAGGTCTGGGGCCAACGTCCTGACTTTC
CASRSGANVLTF
>-|TRBJ1-2|TRBV7-9|-
TGTGCCAGCAGCTTAGAGGGCTATGGCTACACCTTC
CASSLEGYGYTF